Described below is a single T cell receptor beta chain sequence and its context. The naive CD8 fraction comprised CD45RO-negative cells positively selected for CCR7 and excluded terminally differentiated effector memory CD45RA+ cells. Among the donors, all were Caucasian adults who lived in Nashville, Tennessee. The CDR3 is 15 residues long. V shed 1 base and J 5 bases; nucleotides not matched to a gene: 3. CDR1 and CDR2 (germline): SNHLY, FYNNEI. These data belong to a study of shared clonotypes between healthy human individuals. Clones were read by immunoSEQ multiplex PCR, and TCRdb kept only the in-frame ones, dropping some. The table records roughly 650,000 clones, approximately 96% of them present only once.

The V and J genes are TRBV2 and TRBJ1-5; TRBD1 agrees at 9 bases. Sequenced sample: naive CD8+ T cells sorted from blood. The TCR sequence derives from a woman aged 25 to 39 in good health. The DNA for the CDR3 is TGTGCCAGCAGTGAAGGGACAGGGGTCTATCAGCCCCAGCATTTT. This translates into CASSEGTGVYQPQHF.